The 12 T cell receptor beta chains given below trace back to one sample, sequenced in a study of cytomegalovirus exposure and HLA in healthy donors. It was with 60 Vbeta and 13 Jbeta primers that the PCR ran. Clones were read by immunoSEQ multiplex PCR, and TCRdb kept only the in-frame ones, dropping some. The sample contains about 130,000 clones, around 83% of which appear only once. Sequencing input: PBMCs. Receptor source: a woman aged 25 to 39 in good health and CMV-seropositive.

V gene TRBV6-5 combines with J gene TRBJ2-7; 9 nucleotides match TRBD1. The length of the CDR3 is 13 residues. The germline CDR1 and CDR2 sequences are MNHEY and SVGAGI. V was clipped by 8 bases and J by 7 bases; unmatched bases: 9. The chain's CDR3 is CASGGTGSWEQYF. CDR3 nucleotide sequence: TGTGCCAGCGGCGGGACAGGGTCGTGGGAGCAGTACTTC.

The chain carries TRBV27 and TRBJ1-1, with 8 bases fitting TRBD1. In germline, CDR1 is MNHEY, CDR2 SMNVEV (reference sequence). Unmatched junction bases numbered 1, after V lost 6 bases and J lost 1 base. This CDR3 is built from 13 residues. The CDR3 reads CASRGTGNTEAFF. The CDR3 bases are TGTGCCAGCAGGGGGACAGGGAACACTGAAGCTTTCTTT.

This sequence joins TRBV2 and TRBJ2-5, with no clear D. Trimming shortened V by 4 bases and J by 1 base, and 7 bases separated the two germline ends. The CDR3 has 13 amino acids. Germline V gene sequence: CDR1 SNHLY, CDR2 FYNNEI. CDR3 bases: TGTGCCAGCAGTGCAGAGCGCCAAGAGACCCAGTACTTC. It yields the protein CASSAERQETQYF.

This chain links TRBV4-2 with TRBJ1-1, with D possibly matching TRBD1 (6 bases). CDR1 and CDR2 from the germline V gene are LGHNA and YNFKEQ. The CDR3 loop spans 10 amino acids. In DNA form, the CDR3 reads TGTGTTACAAGGACAGTCGAAGCTTTCTTT. It encodes CVTRTVEAFF.

The chain recombines TRBV6-1 with TRBJ1-5, with a possible D match to TRBD1 (6 bases). Germline lookup yields CDR1 MNHNS and CDR2 SASEGT. V was cut by 3 bases and J by 2 bases, with 11 bases left in between. CDR3 size: 15 residues. The CDR3 loop reads CASSDRGFGNQPQHF. CDR3 coding DNA: TGTGCCAGCAGTGACAGGGGCTTCGGCAATCAGCCCCAGCATTTT.

The gene calls are TRBV5-1 and TRBJ1-3, with no clear D. Trimming removed 0 bases from V and 0 bases from J, with 10 bases in between. This CDR3 comprises 16 residues. CDR1 and CDR2 (germline): SGHRS, YFSETQ. DNA of the CDR3: TGCGCCAGCAGCTTGGATTGGAACAGCTCTGGAAACACCATATATTTT. Translated, it gives CASSLDWNSSGNTIYF.

The rearrangement uses TRBV5-4 and TRBJ2-5; 7 nucleotides line up with TRBD1. Per the germline V gene, CDR1 is SGHNT and CDR2 is YYREEE (reference sequence). This CDR3 has 13 residues. Losses at the gene ends were 4 bases for V and 2 bases for J; bases not matched to a gene: 2. The CDR3 is CASSTDRQETQYF. CDR3 nucleotides: TGTGCCAGCAGCACGGACAGGCAAGAGACCCAGTACTTC. The entire variable domain, with the rest obtained from reference TRBV5-4 and TRBJ2-5, is as follows: ETGVTQSPTHLIKTRGQQVTLRCSSQSGHNTVSWYQQALGQGPQFIFQYYREEENGRGNFPPRFSGLQFPNYSSELNVNALELDDSALYLCASSTDRQETQYFGPGTRLLVL.

The V gene is TRBV21-1, the J gene TRBJ2-5; TRBD2 was called by the table and not checked on the DNA. TRBV21-1 is a pseudogene locus. This CDR3 is 23 amino acids long. The CDR3 DNA sequence: TGTGCCAGCAACCTCAAAGGGCCCCCTAGCGGGGGGCCCCAAGGAAGATTCCAAGAGACCCAGTACTTC. Protein sequence: CASNLKGPPSGGPQGRFQETQYF.

V usage is TRBV28 and J usage is TRBJ2-1, with 11 nucleotides matching TRBD2. J gave up 6 bases and V 5 bases, and 3 bases lay outside the gene matches. The CDR3 extends over 14 amino acids. Germline CDR1 MDHEN, CDR2 SYDVKM. CDR3 protein: CASSISGRANEQFF. CDR3 coding DNA: TGTGCCAGCAGTATTAGCGGGAGGGCCAATGAGCAGTTCTTC.

The chain couples TRBV7-2 to TRBJ1-1; D may be TRBD1 (5 bases). Trimming took off 0 bases at V and 2 bases at J, with 10 bases between the two ends. Germline loops: CDR1 SGHTA, CDR2 FQGNSA. The CDR3 is 15 residues long. The CDR3 reads CASSLAWGGNTEAFF. The CDR3 nucleotides read TGTGCCAGCAGCTTAGCCTGGGGGGGAAACACTGAAGCTTTCTTT.

This clone was observed a handful of times. The gene calls are TRBV28 and TRBJ1-1; the D gene is possibly TRBD1 (5 bases). Germline V gives CDR1 MDHEN, CDR2 SYDVKM. This CDR3 has 12 amino acids. V was pared by 1 base and J by 7 bases, with 7 bases between. CDR3 nucleotide sequence: TGTGCCAGCAGTTTATACGGGGGTGAAGCTTTCTTT. Its protein product is CASSLYGGEAFF.

This clone was detected only a few times. The gene calls are TRBV5-1 and TRBJ1-4, with TRBD1 as a possible D gene (6 bases). This CDR3 has 14 amino acids. Germline values: CDR1 SGHRS, CDR2 YFSETQ. The V and J ends lost 2 bases and 7 bases respectively, with 12 bases between them. As DNA, the CDR3 is TGCGCCAGCAGCTTAAGGGAGGGGGGTGAAAAACTGTTTTTT. This translates into CASSLREGGEKLFF.